The source of this T cell receptor beta chain is a study of beta chain features in type 1 diabetes. Regarding the study as a whole: All four CD4+ subsets of Type 1 diabetes patients contained TCRB CDR3s that were moderately but significantly shorter.

The isolated RNA, all of it, was reverse transcribed, so expressed TCRB transcripts were what got sequenced. Measured with immunoSEQ multiplex PCR; TCRdb has only the in-frame clones, and not every one. Of a few hundred thousand clones detected, approximately 31% appear once; the ten largest clones hold 0.05% to 0.065%. The CDR3 sequence is 13 residues long. Trimming took 5 bases from V and 1 from J, leaving 8 bases between them. Germline V CDR1 and CDR2: LNHDA, SQIVND (reference sequence). Details on this clone: Its antigen is unidentified.

The V call is TRBV19, the J call TRBJ1-1; D is uncertain. The source material was naive CD4+ T cells from blood. The TCR was taken from a man aged 18 to 30 in good health. The CDR3 DNA reads TGTGCCAGTAGTCCCGATGGGAACACTGAAGCTTTCTTT. Translating it yields CASSPDGNTEAFF.